The clone carrying this T cell receptor (beta chain) appeared many times. TCRdb reprocessed the 5' RACE reads via MiXCR and lists one record per CDR3 protein. The sample has roughly 180,000 distinct CDR3 sequences, roughly 10% seen once; the top ten hold more than 13%. The CDR3 is 15 residues long. The ends were cut back, 2 bases at V and 0 bases at J, with 10 bases in the middle. Germline values: CDR1 SGHDN, CDR2 FVKESK. These data belong to a study of CD8 T cells in ankylosing spondylitis. The chain has TRBV14 and TRBJ1-1, with D possibly TRBD1 on 5 matching bases. The TCR sequence derives from a female donor with ankylosing spondylitis or in good health (not recorded which). Sequenced input: blood, either unsorted or a sorted T cell fraction (not recorded which). The CDR3 nucleotides read TGTGCCAGCAGCCAACAGGGAGCACTGAACACTGAAGCTTTCTTT. It translates to CASSQQGALNTEAFF.